Following are 5 T cell receptor beta chains from one sample sequenced in a study of blood T cell repertoires in COVID-19. This table comes from immunoSEQ multiplex PCR, and its TCRdb copy is limited to in-frame clones, with some not included. The sample contains about 140,000 clones, around 89% of which appear only once. Sample: peripheral blood. These TCRs come from a man between 60 and 75 years old with active or convalescent COVID-19.

The chain couples TRBV24-1 to TRBJ1-2; D unresolved. Germline V CDR1 and CDR2: KGHDR, SFDVKD. Trimming removed 6 bases at V and 4 bases at J, with 20 bases between. The CDR3 is made up of 16 amino acids. The CDR3 protein is CATSPPLVTELYGYTF. The CDR3 DNA reads TGTGCCACCAGTCCACCTCTTGTAACGGAGCTCTATGGCTACACCTTC.

This chain joins TRBV9 and TRBJ2-1; no clear D gene. Germline CDR1 SGDLS, CDR2 YYNGEE. The CDR3 extends over 11 amino acids. V was shortened by 3 bases and J by 8 bases, with 6 bases between the two germline ends. In nucleotides, the CDR3 is TGTGCCAGCAGCGCTTTCGATGAGCAGTTCTTC. Protein sequence: CASSAFDEQFF.

This chain joins TRBV18 and TRBJ2-7; 7 bases agree with TRBD2. This CDR3 is built from 16 residues. The germline CDR1 and CDR2 sequences are KGHSH and LQKENI. Trimming at V came to 1 base and at J to 2 bases, leaving 8 bases not matched to a gene. The CDR3 loop reads CASSPRGRTSTYEQYF. CDR3 nucleotide sequence: TGTGCCAGCTCACCACGGGGAAGGACTAGTACCTACGAGCAGTACTTC.

The count of this clone is one. This chain connects TRBV5-5 to TRBJ2-3; the match to TRBD1 covers 11 bases. CDR1 is SGHKS, CDR2 YYEKEE, per germline (reference sequence). The CDR3 length is 17 residues. With V trimmed by 2 bases and J by 5 bases, 10 bases remained unmatched. In DNA, the CDR3 is TGTGCCAGCAGCTTAGTTGGGACAGGGGGGGCCGGAGATACGCAGTATTTT. Its translation is CASSLVGTGGAGDTQYF.

The chain has TRBV5-6 and TRBJ1-1, with D possibly being TRBD1 (5 bases). From germline, CDR1 is SGHDT and CDR2 YYEEEE. V gave up 4 bases and J gave up 3 bases, with 13 bases separating them. This CDR3 region has 14 residues. In DNA, the CDR3 is TGTGCCAGCAGCAAGAACCAGGGTTACACTGAAGCTTTCTTT. This sequence encodes CASSKNQGYTEAFF.